A single sample is the source of the 24 T cell receptor beta chains below, sequenced in a study of blood T cells in healthy people across ages. A second about 7 to 11 cycle PCR used barcoded and J-beta primers. TCRdb reprocessed the 5' RACE reads via MiXCR and lists one record per CDR3 protein. The sample has approximately 800,000 distinct CDR3 sequences; around three fifths are singletons. Sequencing used blood. The source of these receptors is a man aged 35-49 years in good health.

The rearrangement uses TRBV5-1 and TRBJ2-7; 14 bases agree with TRBD2. This CDR3 comprises 16 residues. Unmatched junction bases numbered 6, after V lost 3 bases and J lost 4 bases. The germline CDR1 and CDR2 sequences are SGHRS and YFSETQ. In DNA, the CDR3 is TGCGCCAGCAGCTACGGACTAGCGGGGGGTGGGTACGAGCAGTACTTC. As protein: CASSYGLAGGGYEQYF.

The chain combines TRBV20-1 with TRBJ2-6; TRBD2 might be the D (5 bases). The germline gives CDR1 DFQATT, CDR2 SNEGSKA (reference sequence). The CDR3 covers 16 residues. V was trimmed by 5 bases and J by 4 bases, leaving 18 bases between them. The chain's CDR3 is CSASNFRGSGANVLTF. Written as DNA, the CDR3 is TGCAGTGCTTCCAATTTTCGGGGTTCCGGGGCCAACGTCCTGACTTTC.

The chain has TRBV9 and TRBJ2-4, with TRBD1 identical over 10 bases. The J call is doubtful: the DNA matches TRBJ2-7 better. Looked up from germline, CDR1 is SGDLS and CDR2 is YYNGEE. The CDR3 loop spans 15 amino acids. The CDR3: CASSVGQGATYEQYF. The CDR3 DNA sequence: TGTGCCAGCAGCGTAGGACAGGGGGCAACCTACGAGCAGTACTTC.

Turning to this clonotype: A much larger clone lies one base from this, so it may be a read error. This chain uses TRBV29-1 with TRBJ2-7; the D gene is possibly TRBD2 (5 bases). From germline, CDR1 is SQVTM and CDR2 ANQGSEA. There are 12 residues in the CDR3. V was shortened by 6 bases and J by 12 bases, with 21 bases between the two germline ends. CDR3 in DNA: TGCAGCGTCCAACGGGGTGGAGAGACCCGGTACTTC. Its protein product is CSVQRGGETRYF.

The rearrangement joins TRBV20-1 to TRBJ2-1, with TRBD2 matching over 8 bases. The CDR3 extends over 14 amino acids. Germline V gene lookup returns CDR1 DFQATT and CDR2 SNEGSKA (reference sequence). V trimming: 4 bases; J trimming: 9 bases; junction bases outside the gene matches: 11. The CDR3 region is CSANVAGPTLEQFF. CDR3 nucleotides: TGCAGTGCTAACGTAGCGGGGCCTACACTTGAGCAGTTCTTC.

This clonotype was recorded a few times. The J gene is TRBJ2-5, the V gene TRBV7-2; D gene unclear. The CDR3 covers 15 residues. CDR1 SGHTA and CDR2 FQGNSA come from the germline V gene. Trimming pared 0 bases from V and 4 bases from J, leaving 12 bases between. CDR3 region: CASSLAQVLGETQYF. The CDR3, as DNA: TGTGCCAGCAGCTTAGCGCAGGTTTTAGGAGAGACCCAGTACTTC. Variable domain in full (rest from reference TRBV7-2 and TRBJ2-5): GAGVSQSPSNKVTEKGKDVELRCDPISGHTALYWYRQSLGQGLEFLIYFQGNSAPDKSGLPSDRFSAERTGGSVSTLTIQRTQQEDSAVYLCASSLAQVLGETQYFGPGTRLLVL.

The chain combines TRBV7-9 with TRBJ2-5; 9 positions agree with TRBD2. Near its end, the DNA agrees better with TRBJ2-7, so the J call may be wrong. CDR1 and CDR2 from the germline V gene are SEHNR and FQNEAQ (reference sequence). The CDR3 runs to 16 residues. CDR3: CASRPPSSGENYEQYF. The CDR3 DNA reads TGTGCCAGCAGACCGCCCTCTAGCGGGGAGAACTACGAGCAGTACTTC.

This clonotype was observed a single time. The rearrangement links TRBV12-3 or TRBV12-4 to TRBJ2-7; D is undetermined. This CDR3 spans 13 amino acids. V dropped 6 bases and J dropped 6 bases, with 15 bases sitting between them. The CDR3 protein is CASSAQRIGEQYF. The CDR3 DNA is TGTGCCAGCAGCGCACAGAGGATAGGCGAGCAGTACTTC.

This clonotype was observed a few times. The chain uses TRBV28 and TRBJ2-6; D call uncertain. Trimming shortened V by 6 bases and J by 2 bases, and 8 bases separated the two germline ends. Germline V gene sequence: CDR1 MDHEN, CDR2 SYDVKM. This CDR3 has 14 amino acids. This chain's CDR3 is CASREGPGANVLTF. The CDR3 DNA is TGTGCCAGCAGAGAAGGCCCTGGGGCCAACGTCCTGACTTTC.

The chain carries TRBV20-1 and TRBJ2-3, with D uncertain. The germline V gene encodes CDR1 DFQATT and CDR2 SNEGSKA (reference sequence). The CDR3 loop spans 13 amino acids. V was trimmed by 2 bases and J by 0 bases, leaving 6 bases between them. CDR3 sequence reads: CSARWPSTDTQYF. The CDR3 DNA reads as TGCAGTGCTAGATGGCCGAGCACAGATACGCAGTATTTT.

The chain recombines TRBV12-3 or TRBV12-4 with TRBJ1-1; D not resolved. The CDR3 loop spans 12 amino acids. Trimming left V 1 base short and J 7 bases short, with 7 bases between. The CDR3 sequence is CASSLVGNEAFF. The CDR3 coding sequence is TGTGCCAGCAGTTTAGTGGGGAATGAAGCTTTCTTT.

This clonotype was observed a handful of times. The chain joins TRBV29-1 to TRBJ2-1; D perhaps matches TRBD1 (6 bases). The CDR3 has 11 amino acids. V was cut by 7 bases and J by 6 bases, with 10 bases left in between. Germline V CDR1 and CDR2: SQVTM, ANQGSEA. The CDR3, as DNA: TGCAGCGCATACAGGGCCAATGAGCAGTTCTTC. Its protein is CSAYRANEQFF.

The genes are TRBV28 and TRBJ2-1; 8 nucleotides line up with TRBD2. Trimming cost V 6 bases and J 7 bases; bases outside gene matches: 8. Germline V gene lookup returns CDR1 MDHEN and CDR2 SYDVKM. The CDR3 has 14 amino acids. This CDR3 reads CASRKSGGGNEQFF. In DNA, the CDR3 is TGTGCCAGCAGGAAAAGCGGGGGCGGGAATGAGCAGTTCTTC.

This clonotype was seen a handful of times. This chain connects TRBV7-9 to TRBJ1-4, with a tentative D call TRBD1 (5 bases). The V and J ends lost 3 bases and 2 bases respectively, with 10 bases between them. This CDR3 spans 15 amino acids. The germline V gene encodes CDR1 SEHNR and CDR2 FQNEAQ (reference sequence). The CDR3 coding sequence is TGTGCCAGCAGCTTCCGCCAGGGTACTAATGAAAAACTGTTTTTT. Translated: CASSFRQGTNEKLFF.

V is TRBV9 and J is TRBJ2-5; 8 nucleotides match TRBD2. With the DNA end fitting TRBJ2-7 better, the J assignment may be wrong. The V gene's germline CDR1 is SGDLS and CDR2 YYNGEE. The CDR3 length is 18 residues. This CDR3 is CASSPYSGNGGLTYEQYF. CDR3 sequence (DNA): TGTGCCAGCAGCCCCTATAGCGGGAATGGGGGTCTTACCTACGAGCAGTACTTC.

Here the CDR3 DNA reads TGCGCCAGCAGCTCAATGGGGGATTCGAGAGATACGCAGTATTTT. Translation gives CASSSMGDSRDTQYF. The chain has TRBV5-1 and TRBJ2-3; D could derive from TRBD1 or TRBD2 (5 bases each). In germline, CDR1 is SGHRS, CDR2 YFSETQ. Between the trimmed V and J ends, which lost 3 bases and 5 bases, there was a span of 16 bases. CDR3 length equals 15 residues.

The gene calls are TRBV6-5 and TRBJ2-3, with 7 bases that match TRBD1. This CDR3 contains 16 residues. V was pared by 4 bases and J by 0 bases, with 7 bases of the junction left unmatched. CDR1 and CDR2 from the germline V gene are MNHEY and SVGAGI. The CDR3 DNA is TGTGCCAGCAGTTCCGAGGGACAGCCTAGCACAGATACGCAGTATTTT. Protein: CASSSEGQPSTDTQYF.

The genes are TRBV6-2 or TRBV6-3 and TRBJ2-1, with D tentatively TRBD1 or TRBD2 (6 bases each). V dropped 6 bases and J dropped 8 bases, with 20 bases sitting between them. Germline assignment: CDR1 MNHEY and CDR2 SVGEGT. The CDR3 is 15 amino acids. The CDR3 DNA follows: TGTGCCAGCAGCCCGACTAATCCTAGGGGGGATGAGCAGTTCTTC. Protein sequence: CASSPTNPRGDEQFF.

The chain uses TRBV28 and TRBJ2-3, with 10 positions matching TRBD1. V lost 4 bases to trimming and J lost 3 bases; unmatched junction nucleotides: 13. The V gene's germline CDR1 is MDHEN and CDR2 SYDVKM. The CDR3 has 18 residues. The CDR3, as DNA: TGTGCCAGCAGTTCACCAGGTGGGGACAGGGGAGGAACAGATACGCAGTATTTT. Encoded protein: CASSSPGGDRGGTDTQYF.

This clonotype was seen a few times. The gene calls are TRBV6-2 or TRBV6-3 and TRBJ2-3; no clear D. Per germline, CDR1 MNHEY and CDR2 SVGEGT. This CDR3 is 12 amino acids long. Trimming cost V 3 bases and J 4 bases, with 5 bases left between them. The CDR3 reads CASSYPADTQYF. In DNA, the CDR3 is TGTGCCAGCAGTTATCCTGCAGATACGCAGTATTTT.

The gene calls are TRBV11-3 and TRBJ2-3, with D unresolved. V was shortened by 4 bases and J by 0 bases, with 11 bases between the two germline ends. CDR1 and CDR2 from the germline V gene are SGHNT and YENEEA. The CDR3 has 15 amino acids. CDR3: CASSSYGRSTDTQYF. The CDR3 DNA follows: TGTGCCAGCAGCTCTTATGGCCGGAGCACAGATACGCAGTATTTT.

V gene TRBV27 combines with J gene TRBJ2-1, with TRBD1 matching 11 bases. The V and J ends lost 4 bases and 6 bases, in that order; junction bases with no gene match: 8. CDR3 length equals 16 residues. CDR1 MNHEY and CDR2 SMNVEV come from the germline V gene (reference sequence). This CDR3 reads CASSSIGQGAGNEQFF. For the CDR3, the DNA is TGTGCCAGCAGTTCCATAGGACAGGGGGCAGGCAATGAGCAGTTCTTC.

The V and J genes are TRBV20-1 and TRBJ2-1; the D is unclear. V was shortened by 5 bases and J by 0 bases, with 14 bases between the two germline ends. Germline V lookup: CDR1 DFQATT, CDR2 SNEGSKA (reference sequence). There are 15 residues in the CDR3. CDR3 DNA: TGCAGTGCTTCTGGTGCAATAAGCTCCTACAATGAGCAGTTCTTC. This encodes CSASGAISSYNEQFF.

The chain links TRBV24-1 to TRBJ1-5, with unresolved D. Germline lookup yields CDR1 KGHDR and CDR2 SFDVKD. V shed 5 bases and J shed 0 bases, with 7 bases lying between them. This CDR3 has 14 amino acids. The CDR3 is CATSASGSNQPQHF. Here the CDR3 DNA reads TGTGCCACCAGTGCTTCGGGTAGCAATCAGCCCCAGCATTTT.